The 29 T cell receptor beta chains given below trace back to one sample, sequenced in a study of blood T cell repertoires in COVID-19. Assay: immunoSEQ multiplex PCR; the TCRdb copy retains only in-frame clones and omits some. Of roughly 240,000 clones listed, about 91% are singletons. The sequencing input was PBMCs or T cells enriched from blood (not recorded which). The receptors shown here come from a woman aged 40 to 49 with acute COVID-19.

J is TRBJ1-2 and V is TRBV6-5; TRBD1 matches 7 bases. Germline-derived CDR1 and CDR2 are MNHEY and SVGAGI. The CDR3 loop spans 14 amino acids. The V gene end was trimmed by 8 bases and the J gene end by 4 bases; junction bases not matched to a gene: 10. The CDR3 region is CASGLRGLSYGYTF. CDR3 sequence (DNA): TGTGCCAGCGGCCTGAGGGGGCTTAGCTATGGCTACACCTTC.

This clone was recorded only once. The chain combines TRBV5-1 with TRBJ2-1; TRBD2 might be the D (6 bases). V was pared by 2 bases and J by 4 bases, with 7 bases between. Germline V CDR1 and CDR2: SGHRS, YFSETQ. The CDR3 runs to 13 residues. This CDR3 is CASSFSGYNEQFF. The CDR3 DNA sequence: TGCGCCAGCAGCTTCAGCGGGTACAATGAGCAGTTCTTC.

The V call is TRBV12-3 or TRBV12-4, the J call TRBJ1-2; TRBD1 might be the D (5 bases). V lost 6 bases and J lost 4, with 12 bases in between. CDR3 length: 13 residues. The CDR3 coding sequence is TGTGCCAGCAGCCCTGGGGGGACCTATGGCTACACCTTC. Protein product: CASSPGGTYGYTF.

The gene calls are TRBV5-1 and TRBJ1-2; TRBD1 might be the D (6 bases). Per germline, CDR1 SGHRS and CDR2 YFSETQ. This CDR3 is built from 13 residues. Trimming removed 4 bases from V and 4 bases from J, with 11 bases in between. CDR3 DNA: TGCGCCAGCAGCATCGGGACAACCTATGGCTACACCTTC. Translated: CASSIGTTYGYTF.

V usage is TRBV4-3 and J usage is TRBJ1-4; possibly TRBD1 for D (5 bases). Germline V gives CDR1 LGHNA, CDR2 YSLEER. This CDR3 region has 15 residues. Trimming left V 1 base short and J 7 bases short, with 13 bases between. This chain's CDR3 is CASSQGTWVSEKLFF. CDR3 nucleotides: TGCGCCAGCAGCCAAGGGACATGGGTGTCTGAAAAACTGTTTTTT.

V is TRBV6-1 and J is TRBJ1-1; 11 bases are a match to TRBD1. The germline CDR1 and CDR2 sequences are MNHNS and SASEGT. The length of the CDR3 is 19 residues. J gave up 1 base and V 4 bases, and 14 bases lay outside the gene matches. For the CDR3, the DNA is TGTGCCAGCAGTGTCCCCTTAAGGGGGACAGGGGGAAAGAACACTGAAGCTTTCTTT. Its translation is CASSVPLRGTGGKNTEAFF.

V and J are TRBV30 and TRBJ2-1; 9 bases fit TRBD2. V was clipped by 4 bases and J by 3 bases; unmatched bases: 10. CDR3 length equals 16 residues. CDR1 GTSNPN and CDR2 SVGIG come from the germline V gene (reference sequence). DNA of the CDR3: TGTGCCTGGACGCCCTCCCTAGCGGGGATCTACAATGAGCAGTTCTTC. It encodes CAWTPSLAGIYNEQFF.

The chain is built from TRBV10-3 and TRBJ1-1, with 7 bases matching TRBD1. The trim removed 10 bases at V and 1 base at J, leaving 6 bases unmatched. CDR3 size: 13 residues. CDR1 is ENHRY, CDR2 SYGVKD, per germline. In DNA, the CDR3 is TGTGCCACCAACCAGGGGGGGAACACTGAAGCTTTCTTT. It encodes CATNQGGNTEAFF.

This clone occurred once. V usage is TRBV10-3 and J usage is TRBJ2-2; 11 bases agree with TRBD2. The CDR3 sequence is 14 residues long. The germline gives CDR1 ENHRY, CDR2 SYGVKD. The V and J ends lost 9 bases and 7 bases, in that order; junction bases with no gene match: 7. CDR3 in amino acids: CAIFSGRAYGELFF. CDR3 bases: TGTGCCATTTTTAGCGGGAGGGCCTACGGGGAGCTGTTTTTT.

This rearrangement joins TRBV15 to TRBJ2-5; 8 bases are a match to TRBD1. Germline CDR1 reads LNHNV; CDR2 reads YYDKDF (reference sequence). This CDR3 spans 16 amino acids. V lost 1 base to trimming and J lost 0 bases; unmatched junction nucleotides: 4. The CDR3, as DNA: TGTGCCACCAGCAGAGTGTCGACAGGGGACCAAGAGACCCAGTACTTC. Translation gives CATSRVSTGDQETQYF.

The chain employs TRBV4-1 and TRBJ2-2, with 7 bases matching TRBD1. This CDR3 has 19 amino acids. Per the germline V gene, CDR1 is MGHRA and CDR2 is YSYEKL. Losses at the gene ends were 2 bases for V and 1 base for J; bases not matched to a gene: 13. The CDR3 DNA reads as TGCGCCAGCAGCCAACCTTGGGACAGCCCCTTCTTGAACACCGGGGAGCTGTTTTTT. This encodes CASSQPWDSPFLNTGELFF.

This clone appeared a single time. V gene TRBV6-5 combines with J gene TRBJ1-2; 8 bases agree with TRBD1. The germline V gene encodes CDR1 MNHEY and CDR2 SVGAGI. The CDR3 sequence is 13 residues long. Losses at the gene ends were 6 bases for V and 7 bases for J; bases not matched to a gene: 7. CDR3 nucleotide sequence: TGTGCCAGCAGGCGACAGGGGCCCGGTGGCTACACCTTC. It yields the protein CASRRQGPGGYTF.

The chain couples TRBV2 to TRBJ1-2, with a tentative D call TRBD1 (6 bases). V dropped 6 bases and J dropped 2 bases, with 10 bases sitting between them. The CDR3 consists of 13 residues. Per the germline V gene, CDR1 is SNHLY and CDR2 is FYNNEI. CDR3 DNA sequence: TGTGCCAGCAGCGCTACAGGGAACTATGGCTACACCTTC. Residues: CASSATGNYGYTF.

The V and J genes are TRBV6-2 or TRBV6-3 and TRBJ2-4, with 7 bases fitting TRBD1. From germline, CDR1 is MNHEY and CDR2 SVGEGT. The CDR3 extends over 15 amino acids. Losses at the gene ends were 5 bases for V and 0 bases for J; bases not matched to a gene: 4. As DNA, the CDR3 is TGTGCCAGCAGTGGGGACAGCCTAGCCAAAAACATTCAGTACTTC. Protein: CASSGDSLAKNIQYF.

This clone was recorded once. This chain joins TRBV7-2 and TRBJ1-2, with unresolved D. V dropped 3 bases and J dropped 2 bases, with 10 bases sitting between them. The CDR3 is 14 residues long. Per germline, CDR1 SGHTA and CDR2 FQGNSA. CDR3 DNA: TGTGCCAGCAGCTTTTCGTCAGCGAACTATGGCTACACCTTC. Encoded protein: CASSFSSANYGYTF.

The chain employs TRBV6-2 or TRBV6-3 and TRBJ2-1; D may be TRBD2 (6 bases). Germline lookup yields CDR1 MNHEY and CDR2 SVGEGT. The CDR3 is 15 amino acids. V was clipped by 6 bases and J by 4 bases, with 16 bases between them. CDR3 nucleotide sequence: TGTGCCAGCAGCCCGCCACCCAGCGGGTACAATGAGCAGTTCTTC. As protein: CASSPPPSGYNEQFF.

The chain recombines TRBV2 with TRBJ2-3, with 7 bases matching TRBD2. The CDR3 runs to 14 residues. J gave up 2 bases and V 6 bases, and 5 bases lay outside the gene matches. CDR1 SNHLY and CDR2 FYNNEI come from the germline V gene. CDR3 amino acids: CASRAGSYTDTQYF. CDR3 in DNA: TGTGCCAGCAGAGCGGGAAGTTACACAGATACGCAGTATTTT.

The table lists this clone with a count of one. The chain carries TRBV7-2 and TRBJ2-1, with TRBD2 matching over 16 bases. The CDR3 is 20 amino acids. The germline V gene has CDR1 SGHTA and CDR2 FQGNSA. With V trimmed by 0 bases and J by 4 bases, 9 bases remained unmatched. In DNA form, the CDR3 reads TGTGCCAGCAGCTTAGCGTCGGGACTAGCGGGGGGGCCGTGGTACAATGAGCAGTTCTTC. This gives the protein CASSLASGLAGGPWYNEQFF.

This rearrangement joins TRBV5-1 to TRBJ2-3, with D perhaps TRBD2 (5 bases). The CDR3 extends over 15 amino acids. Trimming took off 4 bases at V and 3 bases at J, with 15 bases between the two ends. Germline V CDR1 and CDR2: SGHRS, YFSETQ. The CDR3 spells CASSMLLVVTDTQYF. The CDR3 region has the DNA TGCGCCAGCAGCATGTTACTAGTGGTTACAGATACGCAGTATTTT.

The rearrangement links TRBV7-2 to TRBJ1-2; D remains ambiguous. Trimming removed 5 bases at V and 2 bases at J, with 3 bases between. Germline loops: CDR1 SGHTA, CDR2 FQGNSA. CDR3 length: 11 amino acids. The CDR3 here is CASSENYGYTF. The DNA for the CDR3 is TGTGCCAGCAGCGAGAACTATGGCTACACCTTC.

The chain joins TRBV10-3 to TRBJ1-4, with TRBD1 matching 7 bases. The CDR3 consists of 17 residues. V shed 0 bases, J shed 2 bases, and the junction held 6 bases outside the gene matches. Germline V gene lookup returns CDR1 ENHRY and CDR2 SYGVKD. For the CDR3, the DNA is TGTGCCATCAGTGAGTCAAGATTACAGGGGACTAATGAAAAACTGTTTTTT. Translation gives CAISESRLQGTNEKLFF.

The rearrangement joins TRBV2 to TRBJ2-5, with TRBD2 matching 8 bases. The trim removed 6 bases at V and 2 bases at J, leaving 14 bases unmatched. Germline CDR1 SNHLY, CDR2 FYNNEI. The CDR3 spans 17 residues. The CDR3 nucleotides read TGTGCCAGCAGAACCTCGGGGGGGCGGCTCTCTCAAGAGACCCAGTACTTC. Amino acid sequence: CASRTSGGRLSQETQYF.

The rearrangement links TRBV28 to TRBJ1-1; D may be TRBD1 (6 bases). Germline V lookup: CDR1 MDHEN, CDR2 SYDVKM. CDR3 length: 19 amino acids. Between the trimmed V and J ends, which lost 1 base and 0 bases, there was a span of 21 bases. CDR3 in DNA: TGTGCCAGCAGTTTATCGGGAGGATGGGGGGGCGGGATGAACACTGAAGCTTTCTTT. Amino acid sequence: CASSLSGGWGGGMNTEAFF.

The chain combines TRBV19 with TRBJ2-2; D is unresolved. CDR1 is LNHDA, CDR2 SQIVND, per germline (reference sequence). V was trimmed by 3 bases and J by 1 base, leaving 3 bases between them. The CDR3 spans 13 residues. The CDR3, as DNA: TGTGCCAGTAGTATCCAGAACACCGGGGAGCTGTTTTTT. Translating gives CASSIQNTGELFF.

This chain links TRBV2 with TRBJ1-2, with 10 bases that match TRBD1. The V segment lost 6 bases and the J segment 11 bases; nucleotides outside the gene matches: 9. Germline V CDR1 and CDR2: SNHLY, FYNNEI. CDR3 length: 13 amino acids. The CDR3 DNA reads TGTGCCAGCAGCGCCACCGGGACAGGGGATTACACCTTC. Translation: CASSATGTGDYTF.

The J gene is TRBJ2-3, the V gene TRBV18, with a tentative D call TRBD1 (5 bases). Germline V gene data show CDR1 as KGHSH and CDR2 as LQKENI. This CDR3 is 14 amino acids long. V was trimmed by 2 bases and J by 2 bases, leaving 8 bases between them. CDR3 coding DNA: TGTGCCAGCTCACCAGACAGTTTCACAGATACGCAGTATTTT. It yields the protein CASSPDSFTDTQYF.

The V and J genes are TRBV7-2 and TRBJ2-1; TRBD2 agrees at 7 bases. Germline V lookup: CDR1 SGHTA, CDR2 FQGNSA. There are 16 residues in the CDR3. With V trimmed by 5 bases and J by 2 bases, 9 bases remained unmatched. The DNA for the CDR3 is TGTGCCAGCAGCCCCCCCAGCGGGAACCCCTACAATGAGCAGTTCTTC. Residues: CASSPPSGNPYNEQFF.

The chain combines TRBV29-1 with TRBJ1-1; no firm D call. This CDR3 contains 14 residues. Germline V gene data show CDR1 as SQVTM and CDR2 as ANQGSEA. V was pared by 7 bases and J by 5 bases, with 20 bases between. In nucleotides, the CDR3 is TGCAGCGCCCAAGGAGGAGGAGGGCAGACTGAAGCTTTCTTT. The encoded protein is CSAQGGGGQTEAFF.

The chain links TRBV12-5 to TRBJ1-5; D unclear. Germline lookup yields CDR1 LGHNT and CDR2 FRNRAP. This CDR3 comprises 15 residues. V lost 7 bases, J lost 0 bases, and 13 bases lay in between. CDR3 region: CASAMGVLSNQPQHF. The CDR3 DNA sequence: TGTGCTAGTGCCATGGGAGTTCTTAGCAATCAGCCCCAGCATTTT. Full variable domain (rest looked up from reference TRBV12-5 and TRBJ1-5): DARVTQTPRHKVTEMGQEVTMRCQPILGHNTVFWYRQTMMQGLELLAYFRNRAPLDDSGMPKDRFSAEMPDATLATLKIQPSEPRDSAVYFCASAMGVLSNQPQHFGDGTRLSIL.